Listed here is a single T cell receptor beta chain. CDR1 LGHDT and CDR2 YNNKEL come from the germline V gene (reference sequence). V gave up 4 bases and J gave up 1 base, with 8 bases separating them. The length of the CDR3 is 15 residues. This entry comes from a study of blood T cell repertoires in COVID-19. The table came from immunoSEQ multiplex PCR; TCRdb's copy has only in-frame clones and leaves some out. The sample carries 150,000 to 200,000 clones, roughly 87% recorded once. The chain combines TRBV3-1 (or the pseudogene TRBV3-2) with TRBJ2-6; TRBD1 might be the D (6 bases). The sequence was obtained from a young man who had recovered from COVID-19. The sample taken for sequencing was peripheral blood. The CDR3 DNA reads TGTGCCAGCAGCCTCCAGGGGTCTGGGGCCAACGTCCTGACTTTC. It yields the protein CASSLQGSGANVLTF.